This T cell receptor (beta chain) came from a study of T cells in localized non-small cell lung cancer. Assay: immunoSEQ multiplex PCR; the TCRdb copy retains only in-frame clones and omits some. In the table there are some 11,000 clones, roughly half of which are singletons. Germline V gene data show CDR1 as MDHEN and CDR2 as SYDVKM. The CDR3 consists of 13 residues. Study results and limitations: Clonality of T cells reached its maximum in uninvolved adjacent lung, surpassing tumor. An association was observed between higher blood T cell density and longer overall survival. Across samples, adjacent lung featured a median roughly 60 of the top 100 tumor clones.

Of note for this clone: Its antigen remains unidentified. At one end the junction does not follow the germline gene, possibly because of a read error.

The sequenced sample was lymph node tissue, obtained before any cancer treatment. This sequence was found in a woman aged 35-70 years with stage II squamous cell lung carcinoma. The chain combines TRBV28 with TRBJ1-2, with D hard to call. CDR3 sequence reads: CASSLLYGLGYIF. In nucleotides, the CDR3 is TGTGCCAGCAGTTTATTGTACGGCCTGGGCTACATCTTC.